The subject of this entry is one TCR beta chain. CDR3 length: 14 amino acids. The V gene's germline CDR1 is KGHSY and CDR2 FQNENV. V was clipped by 5 bases and J by 1 base, with 9 bases between them. These data originate in a study of blood T cell repertoires in COVID-19. About the study: Some COVID-19 samples were acute and others convalescent; all came from the United States, Italy and Spain.

Clones were sequenced by immunoSEQ multiplex PCR, and TCRdb holds only the in-frame ones, with some missing. Among hundreds of thousands of clones listed, approximately 90% were seen once. This sequence originates from a man between 18 and 29 years old with active or convalescent COVID-19. Sequencing was performed on peripheral blood. V gene TRBV16 combines with J gene TRBJ1-5, with D possibly TRBD1 on 6 matching bases. CDR3 sequence: CASSDGQSNQPQHF. The CDR3 nucleotides read TGTGCCAGCAGCGACGGACAGAGCAATCAGCCCCAGCATTTT.